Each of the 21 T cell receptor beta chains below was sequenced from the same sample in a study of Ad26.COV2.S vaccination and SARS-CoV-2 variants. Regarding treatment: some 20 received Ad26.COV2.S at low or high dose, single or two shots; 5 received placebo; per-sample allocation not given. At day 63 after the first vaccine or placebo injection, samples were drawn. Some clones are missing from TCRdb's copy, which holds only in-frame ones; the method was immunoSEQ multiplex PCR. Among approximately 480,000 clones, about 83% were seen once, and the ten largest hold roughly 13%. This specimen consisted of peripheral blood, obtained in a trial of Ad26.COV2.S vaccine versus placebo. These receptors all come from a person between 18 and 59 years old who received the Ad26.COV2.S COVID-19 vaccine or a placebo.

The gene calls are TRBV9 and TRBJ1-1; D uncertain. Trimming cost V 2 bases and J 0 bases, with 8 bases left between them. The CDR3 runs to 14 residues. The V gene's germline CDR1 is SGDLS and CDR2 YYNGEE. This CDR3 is CASSVSSLNTEAFF. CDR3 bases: TGTGCCAGCAGCGTTAGCAGTCTGAACACTGAAGCTTTCTTT.

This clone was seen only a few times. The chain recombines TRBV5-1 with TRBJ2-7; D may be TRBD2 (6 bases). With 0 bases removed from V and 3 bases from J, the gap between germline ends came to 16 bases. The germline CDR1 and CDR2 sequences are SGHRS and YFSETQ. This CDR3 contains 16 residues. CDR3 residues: CASSLVFEWRGYEQYF. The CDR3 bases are TGCGCCAGCAGCTTGGTTTTTGAATGGCGGGGCTACGAGCAGTACTTC.

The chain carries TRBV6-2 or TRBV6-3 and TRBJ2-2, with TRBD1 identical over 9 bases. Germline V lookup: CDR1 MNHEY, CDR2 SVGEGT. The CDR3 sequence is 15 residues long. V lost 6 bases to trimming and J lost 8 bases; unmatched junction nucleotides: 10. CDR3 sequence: CASSKTPGQGGELFF. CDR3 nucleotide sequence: TGTGCCAGCAGCAAGACTCCGGGACAGGGAGGGGAGCTGTTTTTT.

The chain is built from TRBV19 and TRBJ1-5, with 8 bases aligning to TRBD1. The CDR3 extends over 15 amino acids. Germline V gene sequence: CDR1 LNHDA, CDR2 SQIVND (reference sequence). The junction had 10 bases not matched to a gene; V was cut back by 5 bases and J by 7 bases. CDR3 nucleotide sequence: TGTGCCAGTAGTGACCGGACAGGGTCGCGCCAGCCCCAGCATTTT. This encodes CASSDRTGSRQPQHF.

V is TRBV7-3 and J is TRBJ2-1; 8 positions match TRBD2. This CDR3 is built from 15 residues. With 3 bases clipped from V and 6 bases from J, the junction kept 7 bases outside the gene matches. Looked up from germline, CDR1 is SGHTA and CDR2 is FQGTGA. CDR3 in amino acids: CASSLGSGAGNEQFF. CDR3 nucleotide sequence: TGTGCCAGCAGCTTGGGTAGCGGGGCAGGCAATGAGCAGTTCTTC. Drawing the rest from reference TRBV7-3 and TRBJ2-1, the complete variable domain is GAGVSQTPSNKVTEKGKYVELRCDPISGHTALYWYRQSLGQGPEFLIYFQGTGAADDSGLPNDRFFAVRPEGSVSTLKIQRTERGDSAVYLCASSLGSGAGNEQFFGPGTRLTVL.

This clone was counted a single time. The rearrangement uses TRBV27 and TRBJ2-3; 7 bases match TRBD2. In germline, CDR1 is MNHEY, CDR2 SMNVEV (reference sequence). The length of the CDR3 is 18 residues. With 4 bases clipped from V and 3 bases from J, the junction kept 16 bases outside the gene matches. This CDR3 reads CASSSLAGATLGTDTQYF. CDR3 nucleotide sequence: TGTGCCAGCAGTTCGTTGGCGGGAGCTACCCTGGGGACAGATACGCAGTATTTT.

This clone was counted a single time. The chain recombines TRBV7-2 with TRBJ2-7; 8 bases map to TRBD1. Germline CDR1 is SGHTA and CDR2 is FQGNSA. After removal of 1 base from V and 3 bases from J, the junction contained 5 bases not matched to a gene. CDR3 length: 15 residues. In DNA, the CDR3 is TGTGCCAGCAGCTTAGAAGGACAGGGAGGCTACGAGCAGTACTTC. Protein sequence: CASSLEGQGGYEQYF.

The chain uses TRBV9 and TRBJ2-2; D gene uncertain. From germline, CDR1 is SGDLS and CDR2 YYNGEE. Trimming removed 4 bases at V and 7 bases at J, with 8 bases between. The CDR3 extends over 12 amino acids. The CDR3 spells CASSLAGGELFF. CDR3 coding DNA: TGTGCCAGCAGCCTTGCTGGCGGGGAGCTGTTTTTT.

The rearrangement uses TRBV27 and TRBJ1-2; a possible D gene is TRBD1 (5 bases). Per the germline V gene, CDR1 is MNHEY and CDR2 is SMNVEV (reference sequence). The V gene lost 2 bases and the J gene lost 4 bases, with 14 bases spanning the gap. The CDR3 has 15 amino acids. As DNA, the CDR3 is TGTGCCAGCAGTTTAGCTAGGGGCGTCAGCTATGGCTACACCTTC. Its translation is CASSLARGVSYGYTF.

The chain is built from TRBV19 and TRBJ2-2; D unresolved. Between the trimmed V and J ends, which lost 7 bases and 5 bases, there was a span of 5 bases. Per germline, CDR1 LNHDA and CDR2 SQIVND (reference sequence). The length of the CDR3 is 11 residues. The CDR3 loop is CASTTTGELFF. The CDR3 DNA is TGTGCCAGTACCACTACCGGGGAGCTGTTTTTT.

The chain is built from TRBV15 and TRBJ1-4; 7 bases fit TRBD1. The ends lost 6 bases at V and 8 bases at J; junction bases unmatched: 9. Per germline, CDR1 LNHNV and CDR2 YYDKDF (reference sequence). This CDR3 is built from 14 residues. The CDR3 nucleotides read TGTGCCACCAGGTCGAGACAGGGTGGGGAAAAACTGTTTTTT. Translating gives CATRSRQGGEKLFF. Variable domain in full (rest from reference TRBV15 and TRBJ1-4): DAMVIQNPRYQVTQFGKPVTLSCSQTLNHNVMYWYQQKSSQAPKLLFHYYDKDFNNEADTPDNFQSRRPNTSFCFLDIRSPGLGDTAMYLCATRSRQGGEKLFFGSGTQLSVL.

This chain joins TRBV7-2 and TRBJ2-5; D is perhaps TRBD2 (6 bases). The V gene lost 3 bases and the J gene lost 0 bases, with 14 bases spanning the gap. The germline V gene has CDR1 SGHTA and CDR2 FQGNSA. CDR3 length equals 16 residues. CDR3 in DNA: TGTGCCAGCAGCTTCCGAGGAGGGGAATACCAAGAGACCCAGTACTTC. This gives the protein CASSFRGGEYQETQYF.

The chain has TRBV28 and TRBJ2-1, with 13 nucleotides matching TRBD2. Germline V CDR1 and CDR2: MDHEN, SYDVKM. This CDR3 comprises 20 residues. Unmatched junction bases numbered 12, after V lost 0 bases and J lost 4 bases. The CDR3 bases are TGTGCCAGCAGTTTATGGACTAGCGGGAGGACTAAGGCGGGATACAATGAGCAGTTCTTC. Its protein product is CASSLWTSGRTKAGYNEQFF.

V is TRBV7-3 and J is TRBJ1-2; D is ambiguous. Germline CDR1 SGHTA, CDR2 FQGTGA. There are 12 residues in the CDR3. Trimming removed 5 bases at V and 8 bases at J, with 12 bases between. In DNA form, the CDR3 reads TGTGCCAGCAGCCCGAAAATTGGCGGCTACACCTTC. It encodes CASSPKIGGYTF.

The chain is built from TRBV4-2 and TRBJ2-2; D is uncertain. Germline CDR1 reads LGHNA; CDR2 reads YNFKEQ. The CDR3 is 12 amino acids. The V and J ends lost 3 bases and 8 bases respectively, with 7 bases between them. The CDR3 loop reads CASSQSSGELFF. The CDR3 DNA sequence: TGTGCCAGCAGCCAGAGTTCGGGGGAGCTGTTTTTT.

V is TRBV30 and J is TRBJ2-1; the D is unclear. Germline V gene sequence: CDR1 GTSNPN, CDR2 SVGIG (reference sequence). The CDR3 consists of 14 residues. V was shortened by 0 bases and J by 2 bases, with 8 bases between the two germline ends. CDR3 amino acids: CAWSVTGPYNEQFF. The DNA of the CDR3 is TGTGCCTGGAGTGTGACTGGGCCCTACAATGAGCAGTTCTTC.

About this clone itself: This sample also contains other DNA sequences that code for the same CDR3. CDR3 protein: CASSLGGNYGYTF. CDR3 nucleotide sequence: TGTGCCAGCAGCTTAGGGGGGAACTATGGCTACACCTTC. The chain has TRBV11-2 and TRBJ1-2; TRBD1 is a possible D gene (5 bases). V gave up 1 base and J gave up 2 bases, with 5 bases separating them. The CDR3 sequence is 13 residues long. CDR1 and CDR2 (germline): SGHAT, FQNNGV.

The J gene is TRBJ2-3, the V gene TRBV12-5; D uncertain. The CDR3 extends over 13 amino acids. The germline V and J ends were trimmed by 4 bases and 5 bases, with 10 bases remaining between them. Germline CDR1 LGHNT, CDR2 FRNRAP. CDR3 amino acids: CASGSRPQDTQYF. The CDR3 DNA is TGTGCTAGTGGTTCGAGGCCACAAGATACGCAGTATTTT.

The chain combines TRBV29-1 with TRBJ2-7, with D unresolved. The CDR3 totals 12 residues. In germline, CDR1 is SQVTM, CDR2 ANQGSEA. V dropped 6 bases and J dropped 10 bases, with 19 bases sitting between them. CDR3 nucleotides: TGCAGCGTCATTTACAGTGGCCCCGGACAGTACTTC. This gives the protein CSVIYSGPGQYF.

CDR3 protein: CASSDGGNTEAFF. CDR3 coding DNA: TGTGCCAGCAGCGACGGAGGGAACACTGAAGCTTTCTTT. The rearrangement uses TRBV5-6 and TRBJ1-1; D is undetermined. The CDR3 length is 13 residues. Per germline, CDR1 SGHDT and CDR2 YYEEEE. V was trimmed by 4 bases and J by 1 base, leaving 8 bases between them.

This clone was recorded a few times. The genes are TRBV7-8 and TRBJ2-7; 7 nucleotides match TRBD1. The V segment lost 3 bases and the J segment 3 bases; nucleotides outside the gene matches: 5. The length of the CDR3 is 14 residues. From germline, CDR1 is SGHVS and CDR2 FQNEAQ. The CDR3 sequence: CASSFRDSNYEQYF. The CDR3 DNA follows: TGTGCCAGCAGCTTCCGGGACAGTAACTACGAGCAGTACTTC. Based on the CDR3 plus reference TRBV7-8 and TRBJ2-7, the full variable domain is GAGVSQSPRYKVAKRGQDVALRCDPISGHVSLFWYQQALGQGPEFLTYFQNEAQLDKSGLPSDRFFAERPEGSVSTLKIQRTQQEDSAVYLCASSFRDSNYEQYFGPGTRLTVT.